These 5 T cell receptor beta chains share one sample of origin, sequenced in a study of T cell repertoires in cytomegalovirus infection. TCRdb re-called the reads with MiXCR, one entry per CDR3 protein. Among approximately 910,000 distinct CDR3 sequences listed, around 30% were seen once. No antigens are known for them. Source: cultured CD8+ T cells from PBMCs, taken from culture after CMV antigen stimulation. Receptors originate from a human donor in good health (CMV status not recorded). Some clones in this sample may be carry-over from other donors' samples.

The DNA for the CDR3 is TGCAGTGCTGCTGACTATTCTTTGGGCTACGAGCAGTACTTC. As protein: CSAADYSLGYEQYF. J is TRBJ2-7 and V is TRBV20-1; possibly TRBD2 for D (5 bases). The CDR3 runs 14 residues. CDR1 and CDR2 from the germline V gene are DFQATT and SNEGSKA (reference sequence). V lost 5 bases and J 3 bases, leaving 17 bases between the germline ends.

The J gene is TRBJ2-4, the V gene TRBV3-1, with 7 bases aligning to TRBD2. V dropped 1 base and J dropped 0; count of bases not matched to a gene: 12. The CDR3 extends over 19 amino acids. The germline V gene has CDR1 LGHDT and CDR2 YNNKEL (reference sequence). The CDR3 loop reads CASSQGSSGLSIAKNIQYF. In DNA, the CDR3 is TGTGCCAGCAGCCAAGGGAGTAGCGGGTTAAGTATAGCCAAAAACATTCAGTACTTC.

The chain carries TRBV19 and TRBJ1-1, with D possibly TRBD1 on 6 matching bases. V lost 4 bases to trimming and J lost 5 bases, with 11 bases between them. The CDR3 length is 13 residues. The germline V gene has CDR1 LNHDA and CDR2 SQIVND (reference sequence). The CDR3 region has the DNA TGTGCCAGTAGTACCGGGACACTTACTGAAGCTTTCTTT. As protein: CASSTGTLTEAFF.

The chain is built from TRBV20-1 and TRBJ1-2, with D possibly TRBD1 on 6 matching bases. Trimming pared 3 bases from V and 0 bases from J, leaving 11 bases between. Germline V gene sequence: CDR1 DFQATT, CDR2 SNEGSKA (reference sequence). CDR3 size: 14 residues. CDR3 sequence: CSASGRQANYGYTF. CDR3 DNA: TGCAGTGCTAGCGGGCGACAGGCTAACTATGGCTACACCTTC.

This chain joins TRBV4-1 and TRBJ1-4; 8 positions agree with TRBD1. The CDR3 extends over 13 amino acids. Germline V CDR1 and CDR2: MGHRA, YSYEKL. The junction had 3 bases not matched to a gene; V was cut back by 2 bases and J by 10 bases. The CDR3 nucleotides are TGCGCCAGCAGCCAAATGACAGGGGTAAAACTGTTTTTT. Amino acids: CASSQMTGVKLFF.